Shown below are 32 T cell receptor beta chains from a single sample sequenced in a study of vaccination effects on CD4 cells after COVID-19. The data were produced by immunoSEQ multiplex PCR, yet TCRdb's version contains in-frame clones alone and is incomplete. The sample carries 50,000 to 60,000 clones, approximately 70% recorded once. Their target antigens are unknown. Pools of viral peptides were used by the ViraFEST assay to expand antigen-specific CD4+ T cells ahead of sequencing. Following culture for approximately ten days, CD4+ T cells were isolated. Nobody among the vaccine recipients had prior SARS-CoV-2 infection (nucleocapsid antibodies were negative). The input for sequencing was CD4+ T cells from PBMCs cultured with SARS-CoV-2 spike peptides, taken before COVID-19 vaccination. The receptors here all came from a human donor who received a COVID-19 vaccine.

The chain combines TRBV5-6 with TRBJ2-5; D remains ambiguous. This CDR3 contains 15 residues. V was trimmed by 4 bases and J by 4 bases, leaving 17 bases between them. CDR1 is SGHDT, CDR2 YYEEEE, per germline. CDR3 DNA sequence: TGTGCCAGCAGCCAGACGCCCAGCTTCGGAGAGACCCAGTACTTC. Protein sequence: CASSQTPSFGETQYF.

This chain joins TRBV4-2 and TRBJ2-5, with 9 bases fitting TRBD2. The V gene end was trimmed by 4 bases and the J gene end by 1 base; junction bases not matched to a gene: 13. The CDR3 length is 18 residues. The germline V gene encodes CDR1 LGHNA and CDR2 YNFKEQ. This CDR3 reads CASSRPTSGNPPQETQYF. The CDR3 region has the DNA TGTGCCAGCAGCCGCCCGACTAGCGGTAACCCCCCCCAAGAGACCCAGTACTTC.

The sample holds a few counts of this clone. The genes are TRBV9 and TRBJ2-3, with D unclear. Germline assignment: CDR1 SGDLS and CDR2 YYNGEE. CDR3 length: 16 amino acids. With 4 bases removed from V and 4 bases from J, the gap between germline ends came to 19 bases. The CDR3: CASSPSPGDAPDTQYF. The CDR3 DNA reads TGTGCCAGCAGCCCGAGCCCGGGCGATGCACCAGATACGCAGTATTTT.

The chain uses TRBV12-5 and TRBJ2-5; D may be TRBD2 (6 bases). The CDR3 has 15 amino acids. The V gene's germline CDR1 is LGHNT and CDR2 FRNRAP. V lost 6 bases, J lost 0 bases, and 14 bases lay in between. The CDR3 nucleotides are TGTGCTAGTGGGGGGGGACTCAGGTACCAAGAGACCCAGTACTTC. Its protein product is CASGGGLRYQETQYF.

CDR3: CSASMRGREAPFNYEQYF. DNA for the CDR3: TGCAGTGCTAGTATGCGCGGCAGGGAGGCCCCGTTTAACTACGAGCAGTACTTC. The V call is TRBV20-1, the J call TRBJ2-7, with D tentatively TRBD2 (6 bases). The CDR3 is made up of 18 amino acids. Germline assignment: CDR1 DFQATT and CDR2 SNEGSKA (reference sequence). Trimming took off 3 bases at V and 3 bases at J, with 27 bases between the two ends.

The V and J genes are TRBV4-2 and TRBJ1-1; D ambiguous. The CDR3 covers 15 residues. Germline assignment: CDR1 LGHNA and CDR2 YNFKEQ. Trimming stripped 1 base from V and 6 bases from J, with 15 bases between. The CDR3 bases are TGTGCCAGCAGCCAAGGGTCCGCGGGTAGCCCTGAAGCTTTCTTT. This gives the protein CASSQGSAGSPEAFF.

The chain combines TRBV10-2 with TRBJ2-2; D gene ambiguous. Looked up from germline, CDR1 is WSHSY and CDR2 is SAAADI. Trimming took 0 bases from V and 6 from J, leaving 5 bases between them. This CDR3 has 13 amino acids. The CDR3 protein is CASSESLAGELFF. The DNA for the CDR3 is TGCGCCAGCAGTGAGTCCCTAGCCGGGGAGCTGTTTTTT.

The chain recombines TRBV3-1 (or the pseudogene TRBV3-2) with TRBJ1-1, with TRBD1 as a possible D gene (5 bases). Germline loops: CDR1 LGHDT, CDR2 YNNKEL (reference sequence). Trimming cost V 4 bases and J 1 base, with 13 bases left between them. CDR3 size: 15 residues. This CDR3 is CASSPGRVWNTEAFF. The CDR3, as DNA: TGTGCCAGCAGCCCGGGACGGGTATGGAACACTGAAGCTTTCTTT.

The gene calls are TRBV6-5 and TRBJ1-1; D is perhaps TRBD1 (5 bases). CDR3 length equals 15 residues. Between the trimmed V and J ends, which lost 0 bases and 5 bases, there was a span of 13 bases. CDR1 is MNHEY and CDR2 is SVGAGI in the germline V gene. CDR3 nucleotides: TGTGCCAGCAGTTACTCGCCACAGGCCGGGACTGAAGCTTTCTTT. It yields the protein CASSYSPQAGTEAFF.

This clone was detected a few times. The chain carries TRBV15 and TRBJ2-2; no definite D call. V gave up 4 bases and J gave up 4 bases, with 10 bases separating them. The length of the CDR3 is 14 residues. The germline gives CDR1 LNHNV, CDR2 YYDKDF (reference sequence). The CDR3, as DNA: TGTGCCACCAGCATATACAGTGTCACCGGGGAGCTGTTTTTT. Its protein is CATSIYSVTGELFF. Full variable domain (missing parts from reference TRBV15 and TRBJ2-2): DAMVIQNPRYQVTQFGKPVTLSCSQTLNHNVMYWYQQKSSQAPKLLFHYYDKDFNNEADTPDNFQSRRPNTSFCFLDIRSPGLGDTAMYLCATSIYSVTGELFFGEGSRLTVL.

This chain links TRBV30 with TRBJ1-1, with D possibly TRBD1 on 6 matching bases. The V and J ends lost 4 bases and 7 bases respectively, with 13 bases between them. The CDR3 is 12 residues long. CDR1 and CDR2 (germline): GTSNPN, SVGIG (reference sequence). CDR3 in amino acids: CAWTPEGVEAFF. CDR3 sequence (DNA): TGTGCCTGGACCCCCGAGGGGGTTGAAGCTTTCTTT.

The chain has TRBV29-1 and TRBJ1-2; D is uncertain. The V gene's germline CDR1 is SQVTM and CDR2 ANQGSEA. V shed 7 bases and J shed 6 bases, with 12 bases lying between them. This CDR3 spans 11 amino acids. The CDR3: CSAAGVDGYTF. The CDR3, as DNA: TGCAGCGCTGCCGGCGTAGATGGCTACACCTTC.

This chain connects TRBV28 to TRBJ1-5; D uncertain. Trimming shortened V by 3 bases and J by 5 bases, and 5 bases separated the two germline ends. The CDR3 covers 12 residues. The germline gives CDR1 MDHEN, CDR2 SYDVKM. This CDR3 reads CASSLRDQPQHF. The CDR3 DNA follows: TGTGCCAGCAGTTTGAGGGATCAGCCCCAGCATTTT.

V gene TRBV6-2 or TRBV6-3 combines with J gene TRBJ1-2; 9 bases match TRBD1. Germline V gene sequence: CDR1 MNHEY, CDR2 SVGEGT. The CDR3 has 16 amino acids. Trimming removed 6 bases from V and 8 bases from J; junction bases left unmatched: 16. CDR3 nucleotides: TGTGCCAGCAGCCCTCTGGGGACAGGGCTTAAAGGGGGCTACACCTTC. Its translation: CASSPLGTGLKGGYTF.

This clone was found once. CDR3 DNA sequence: TGTGCCAGCAGCCAAGTCCCCTTCGCGGTTGGCTCCTACGAGCAGTACTTC. Amino acids: CASSQVPFAVGSYEQYF. This chain uses TRBV14 with TRBJ2-7, with D hard to call. The CDR3 is 17 amino acids. Trimming took 1 base from V and 0 from J, leaving 16 bases between them. Germline assignment: CDR1 SGHDN and CDR2 FVKESK.

The chain's CDR3 is CASSRTGGYQETQYF. CDR3 bases: TGTGCCAGCAGCCGCACCGGGGGGTACCAAGAGACCCAGTACTTC. The rearrangement joins TRBV7-9 to TRBJ2-5; 7 bases are shared with TRBD2. Germline-derived CDR1 and CDR2 are SEHNR and FQNEAQ (reference sequence). The CDR3 totals 15 residues. Trimming cost V 5 bases and J 0 bases; bases outside gene matches: 6.

As regards this clone: Other DNA sequences in the sample encode the same CDR3. For the CDR3, the DNA is TGTGCCAGCAGTCCAGACAGGGTCAATTCACCCCTCCACTTT. Translating gives CASSPDRVNSPLHF. V and J are TRBV6-5 and TRBJ1-6; 7 bases align to TRBD1. CDR1 MNHEY and CDR2 SVGAGI come from the germline V gene. This CDR3 has 14 residues. V shed 5 bases, J shed 7 bases, and the junction held 5 bases outside the gene matches.

The J gene is TRBJ2-2, the V gene TRBV29-1, with 9 bases fitting TRBD1. CDR3 length: 12 amino acids. V dropped 6 bases and J dropped 6; count of bases not matched to a gene: 2. Germline V CDR1 and CDR2: SQVTM, ANQGSEA. CDR3 residues: CSVHRGPGELFF. The CDR3 nucleotides read TGCAGCGTCCACAGGGGGCCCGGGGAGCTGTTTTTT.

This chain connects TRBV2 to TRBJ2-1, with D perhaps TRBD2 (5 bases). The CDR3 has 14 residues. Germline CDR1 and CDR2: SNHLY and FYNNEI. Trimming removed 2 bases at V and 6 bases at J, with 11 bases between. CDR3 protein: CASSEFTRGNEQFF. In nucleotides, the CDR3 is TGTGCCAGCAGTGAATTTACTAGAGGCAATGAGCAGTTCTTC.

The chain employs TRBV6-5 and TRBJ2-3; 10 bases map to TRBD1. Germline CDR1 is MNHEY and CDR2 is SVGAGI. This CDR3 contains 15 residues. V trimming: 4 bases; J trimming: 3 bases; junction bases outside the gene matches: 4. CDR3 amino acids: CASSLPGQGTDTQYF. The DNA for the CDR3 is TGTGCCAGCAGTTTACCGGGACAGGGGACAGATACGCAGTATTTT.

This clone was detected only once. The chain links TRBV4-1 to TRBJ1-5, with TRBD1 as a possible D gene (5 bases). CDR1 is MGHRA, CDR2 YSYEKL, per germline. The CDR3 loop spans 14 amino acids. V dropped 0 bases and J dropped 2 bases, with 5 bases sitting between them. The CDR3 region is CASSQEGGNQPQHF. The CDR3 bases are TGCGCCAGCAGCCAAGAGGGGGGCAATCAGCCCCAGCATTTT.

The V call is TRBV5-1, the J call TRBJ2-7; 15 bases are shared with TRBD2. The trim removed 3 bases at V and 4 bases at J, leaving 11 bases unmatched. This CDR3 has 18 amino acids. Germline V gene sequence: CDR1 SGHRS, CDR2 YFSETQ. The CDR3 region has the DNA TGCGCCAGCAGCTCGCATCGGACTAGCGGGGGGGAGGAATACGAGCAGTACTTC. This gives the protein CASSSHRTSGGEEYEQYF. The full variable domain, its missing parts supplied by reference TRBV5-1 and TRBJ2-7, is KAGVTQTPRYLIKTRGQQVTLSCSPISGHRSVSWYQQTPGQGLQFLFEYFSETQRNKGNFPGRFSGRQFSNSRSEMNVSTLELGDSALYLCASSSHRTSGGEEYEQYFGPGTRLTVT.

This chain uses TRBV10-3 with TRBJ2-2, with a tentative D call TRBD1 (6 bases). V was pared by 4 bases and J by 7 bases, with 13 bases between. CDR1 ENHRY and CDR2 SYGVKD come from the germline V gene. The CDR3 extends over 14 amino acids. The CDR3 DNA is TGTGCCATCAGTGCGGCAGGGGAGATCGGGGAGCTGTTTTTT. This gives the protein CAISAAGEIGELFF.

V is TRBV7-2 and J is TRBJ1-1; D is uncertain. The V gene lost 7 bases and the J gene lost 0 bases, with 15 bases spanning the gap. The CDR3 consists of 15 residues. CDR1 and CDR2 (germline): SGHTA, FQGNSA. The CDR3 is CASTLTASLNTEAFF. The CDR3 DNA is TGTGCCAGCACCCTAACAGCGTCACTGAACACTGAAGCTTTCTTT.

V usage is TRBV6-4 and J usage is TRBJ1-4; D is perhaps TRBD1 (5 bases). Germline V gene lookup returns CDR1 MRHNA and CDR2 SNTAGT. This CDR3 spans 16 amino acids. V shed 6 bases and J shed 0 bases, with 14 bases lying between them. As DNA, the CDR3 is TGTGCCAGCAGGAACCTTCAGGGTTCAACTAATGAAAAACTGTTTTTT. Its protein is CASRNLQGSTNEKLFF.

This clone was seen just once. The rearrangement uses TRBV19 and TRBJ1-2; D may be TRBD1 (6 bases). Germline V gene data show CDR1 as LNHDA and CDR2 as SQIVND (reference sequence). This CDR3 is 13 amino acids long. V was shortened by 5 bases and J by 5 bases, with 12 bases between the two germline ends. The CDR3 region is CASSLAGEYGYTF. For the CDR3, the DNA is TGTGCCAGTAGTCTGGCAGGGGAATATGGCTACACCTTC.

This chain connects TRBV4-3 to TRBJ1-2; tentative D call: TRBD1 (5 bases). Trimming removed 0 bases at V and 4 bases at J, with 6 bases between. Germline V gene data show CDR1 as LGHNA and CDR2 as YSLEER. This CDR3 region has 13 residues. The CDR3 loop is CASSQDRVYGYTF. The CDR3 DNA sequence: TGCGCCAGCAGCCAAGACAGGGTCTATGGCTACACCTTC.

The chain uses TRBV5-4 and TRBJ2-3, with D possibly matching TRBD1 (6 bases). V lost 1 base, J lost 1 base, and 10 bases lay in between. The CDR3 runs 15 residues. CDR1 SGHNT and CDR2 YYREEE come from the germline V gene (reference sequence). In DNA form, the CDR3 reads TGTGCCAGCAGCTTGAGAGGGGGTGGCACAGATACGCAGTATTTT. It encodes CASSLRGGGTDTQYF.

The chain carries TRBV6-4 and TRBJ1-6, with D unresolved. The germline V and J ends were trimmed by 2 bases and 10 bases, with 9 bases remaining between them. The CDR3 consists of 13 residues. Germline V gene lookup returns CDR1 MRHNA and CDR2 SNTAGT. In DNA form, the CDR3 reads TGTGCCAGCAGTGACAGGATTGGATCACCCCTCCACTTT. Its translation: CASSDRIGSPLHF.

This sequence joins TRBV25-1 and TRBJ2-1, with TRBD2 matching over 8 bases. This CDR3 spans 15 amino acids. From germline, CDR1 is MGHDK and CDR2 SYGVNS. V was clipped by 3 bases and J by 10 bases; unmatched bases: 11. For the CDR3, the DNA is TGTGCCAGCAGTGAGACCCGGATTAGCGGGATAGAGCAGTTCTTC. Translation gives CASSETRISGIEQFF.

The CDR3 loop reads CASSRSGAGNTIYF. The CDR3 DNA follows: TGTGCCAGCAGCCGGTCGGGAGCTGGAAACACCATATATTTT. The chain couples TRBV3-1 (or the pseudogene TRBV3-2) to TRBJ1-3; D gene ambiguous. The CDR3 totals 14 residues. Trimming removed 4 bases from V and 2 bases from J, with 9 bases in between. Germline CDR1 LGHDT, CDR2 YNNKEL (reference sequence).

This clone was observed a single time. The chain joins TRBV3-1 (or the pseudogene TRBV3-2) to TRBJ1-2, with D uncertain. The CDR3 totals 13 residues. V gave up 1 base and J gave up 3 bases, with 6 bases separating them. Germline V gives CDR1 LGHDT, CDR2 YNNKEL (reference sequence). The CDR3 reads CASSQAADYGYTF. The CDR3 DNA is TGTGCCAGCAGCCAAGCGGCGGACTATGGCTACACCTTC.